The sequence of this T cell receptor beta chain was determined in a study of shared clonotypes between healthy human individuals. Study context: The donor pool was made up of two women and three men aged 18 to 49. Study outcomes and limitations: An anticipated effect of sequencing depth on clonotype sharing among donors was recognized. The genetic and exposure-history diversity represented was limited by few donors. Generation of non-shared clonotypes was less probable than generation of clonotypes shared by all four donors.

As concerns this clone: Its antigen is unidentified.

This table comes from immunoSEQ multiplex PCR, and its TCRdb copy is limited to in-frame clones, with some not included. The table has approximately 2.5 million clones, approximately 94% seen once; the top ten hold more than 0.12%. V was clipped by 1 base and J by 7 bases, with 16 bases between them. Germline values: CDR1 SGHAT, CDR2 FQNNGV. The CDR3 length is 15 residues. The TCR sequence derives from a man younger than 30 in good health. The V gene is TRBV11-2, the J gene TRBJ2-5, with D possibly being TRBD1 (6 bases). The sequencing sample was made of naive CD4+ T cells sorted from blood. The subset was: CD45RA+ positively selected. The CDR3 reads CASSLVRGLFGTQYF. DNA of the CDR3: TGTGCCAGCAGCTTAGTGAGGGGGTTATTTGGGACCCAGTACTTC.